What follows is one T cell receptor (beta chain) and its context. The repertoire was sequenced with immunoSEQ multiplex PCR; TCRdb's copy has only in-frame clones and lacks some. The sample lists 50,000 to 60,000 clones; 87% were seen once. Germline lookup yields CDR1 SEHNR and CDR2 FQNEAQ (reference sequence). CDR3 length: 16 residues. V lost 5 bases, J lost 7 bases, and 21 bases lay in between. The data are from a study of blood T cell repertoires in COVID-19. Study details: Collection of acute and convalescent COVID-19 samples took place in the United States, Italy and Spain.

Sequencing was done on a sample of peripheral blood. The TCR sequence derives from a man aged 40-49 years with COVID-19, enrolled during active disease. The chain carries TRBV7-9 and TRBJ2-1; possibly TRBD2 for D (6 bases). CDR3 sequence: CASSKWGGEFTNEQFF. CDR3 nucleotides: TGTGCCAGCAGCAAGTGGGGAGGTGAATTTACAAATGAGCAGTTCTTC.